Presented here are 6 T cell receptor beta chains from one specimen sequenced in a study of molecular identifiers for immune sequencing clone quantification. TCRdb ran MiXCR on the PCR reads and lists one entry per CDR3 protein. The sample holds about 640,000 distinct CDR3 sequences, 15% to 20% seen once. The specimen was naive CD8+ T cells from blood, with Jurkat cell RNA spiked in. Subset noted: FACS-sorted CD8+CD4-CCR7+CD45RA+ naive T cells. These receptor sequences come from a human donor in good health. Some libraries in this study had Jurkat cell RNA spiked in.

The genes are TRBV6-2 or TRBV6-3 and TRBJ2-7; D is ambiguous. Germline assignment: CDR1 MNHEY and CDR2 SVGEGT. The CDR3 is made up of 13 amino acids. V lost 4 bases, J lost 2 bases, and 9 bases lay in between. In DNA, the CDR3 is TGTGCCAGCAGTTTTGGGGTCCCCTACGAGCAGTACTTC. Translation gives CASSFGVPYEQYF.

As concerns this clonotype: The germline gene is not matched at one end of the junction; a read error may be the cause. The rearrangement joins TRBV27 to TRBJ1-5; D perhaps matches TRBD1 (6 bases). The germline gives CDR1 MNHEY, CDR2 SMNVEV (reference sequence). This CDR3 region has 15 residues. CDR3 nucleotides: TGTGCCTGCAGTTTATATAGGGGGTCGGGTCAGCCCCAGCATTTT. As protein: CACSLYRGSGQPQHF.

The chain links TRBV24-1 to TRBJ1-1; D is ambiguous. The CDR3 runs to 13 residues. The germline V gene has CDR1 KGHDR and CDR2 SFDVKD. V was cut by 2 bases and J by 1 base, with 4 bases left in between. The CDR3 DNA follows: TGTGCCACCAGTGATTGGCCGAACACTGAAGCTTTCTTT. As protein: CATSDWPNTEAFF.

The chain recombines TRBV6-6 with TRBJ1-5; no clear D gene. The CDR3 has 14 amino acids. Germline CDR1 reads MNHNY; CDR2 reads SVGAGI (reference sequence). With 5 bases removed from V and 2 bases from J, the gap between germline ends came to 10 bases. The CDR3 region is CASSLDLGNQPQHF. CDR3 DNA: TGTGCCAGCAGTCTTGACTTGGGCAATCAGCCCCAGCATTTT.

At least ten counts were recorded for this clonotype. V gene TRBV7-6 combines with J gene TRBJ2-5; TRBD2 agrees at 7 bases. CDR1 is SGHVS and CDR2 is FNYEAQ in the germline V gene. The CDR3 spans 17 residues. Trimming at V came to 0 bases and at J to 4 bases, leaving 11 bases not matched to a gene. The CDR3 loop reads CASSLARGRAGRETQYF. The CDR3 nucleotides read TGTGCCAGCAGCTTAGCGCGAGGGAGGGCTGGCCGAGAGACCCAGTACTTC.

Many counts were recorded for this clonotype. The CDR3 is CASSLANRGAEAFF. The CDR3 nucleotides are TGTGCCAGCAGCTTAGCGAATCGGGGGGCTGAAGCTTTCTTT. The chain recombines TRBV7-9 with TRBJ1-1; TRBD1 might be the D (5 bases). The CDR3 has 14 residues. V lost 0 bases and J 6 bases, leaving 11 bases between the germline ends. The germline V gene has CDR1 SEHNR and CDR2 FQNEAQ (reference sequence).